Here is one T cell receptor beta chain with its context. At one end, the junction sequence differs from germline, possibly due to a read error. These data belong to a study of CD8 T cells in Susac syndrome. The T cells that were sequenced for TCR beta were CD8+ and CD4+ cells from blood. The multiple sclerosis controls were treatment-naive patients with relapsing-remitting disease that was stable or active. Negative isolation yielded the CD8+ and CD4+ T cells, while FACS enriched the TEMRA cells. RNA was extracted with the RNeasy kit, and a quantity of about 0.45 to 1 ug was reverse transcribed using random hexamers. Multiplex immunoSEQ PCR targeted 54 Vbeta and 13 Jbeta TCR beta segments. Each CDR3 protein gets one entry after TCRdb re-called the immunoSEQ multiplex PCR reads with MiXCR. The sample has 130,000 or so distinct CDR3 sequences; about 90% are singletons. In germline, CDR1 is ENHRY, CDR2 SYGVKD. The CDR3 consists of 12 residues.

The receptor was derived from a human donor with multiple sclerosis. The sequencing sample was made of CD8+ T cells from PBMCs. The chain carries TRBV10-3 and TRBJ1-1; D call uncertain. The chain's CDR3 is CAISEVNSEAFF. The CDR3 DNA sequence: TGTGCCATCAGTGAAGTGAACAGTGAAGCTTTCTTT.